A single sample is the source of the 32 T cell receptor beta chains below, sequenced in a study of regulatory T cells in long-lasting Graves disease. The time point is: persistent/refractory GD, antithyroid drugs over 5 years with positive TRAb. PBMC RNA served as the TCR library source. Assembly of TCR beta libraries relied on iRepertoire HTBI primers together with Arm-PCR of CDR3 regions. TCRdb used MiXCR to reprocess the multiplex PCR reads, holding one entry per CDR3 protein. The data contain around 450,000 distinct CDR3 sequences, about a fifth of them singletons. The sample here was peripheral blood mononuclear cells (PBMCs), taken when the disease was refractory, from a patient treated with antithyroid drugs. All receptors derive from a female donor with Graves disease.

V gene TRBV6-1 combines with J gene TRBJ1-5; no reliable D call. The CDR3 covers 17 residues. Trimming took off 1 base at V and 0 bases at J, with 13 bases between the two ends. Germline V gene sequence: CDR1 MNHNS, CDR2 SASEGT. The CDR3 spells CASSEDVTSFSNQPQHF. CDR3 DNA: TGTGCCAGCAGTGAAGATGTGACAAGTTTTAGCAATCAGCCCCAGCATTTT.

The chain has TRBV5-4 and TRBJ2-5; 7 nucleotides align to TRBD1. CDR1 and CDR2 (germline): SGHNT, YYREEE (reference sequence). V lost 2 bases and J lost 2; bases outside the gene matches: 3. This CDR3 is 14 amino acids long. The CDR3 loop is CASSLQGRQETQYF. CDR3 DNA: TGTGCCAGCAGCTTACAGGGGCGGCAAGAGACCCAGTACTTC.

V and J are TRBV19 and TRBJ1-2; 8 bases fit TRBD1. The CDR3 is 16 amino acids. V was pared by 3 bases and J by 7 bases, with 13 bases of the junction left unmatched. Germline V lookup: CDR1 LNHDA, CDR2 SQIVND (reference sequence). CDR3 residues: CASSMDRARVMGGYTF. In DNA form, the CDR3 reads TGTGCCAGTAGTATGGACAGGGCCCGCGTGATGGGTGGCTACACCTTC.

The V call is TRBV7-2, the J call TRBJ2-3; D may match TRBD1 or TRBD2 (7 bases each). With 1 base removed from V and 6 bases from J, the gap between germline ends came to 20 bases. Germline-derived CDR1 and CDR2 are SGHTA and FQGNSA. The CDR3 contains 17 residues. CDR3 sequence reads: CASSLVASGGGSDTQYF. CDR3 nucleotides: TGTGCCAGCAGCTTAGTGGCTAGCGGAGGGGGCTCGGATACGCAGTATTTT.

This chain uses TRBV12-3 or TRBV12-4 with TRBJ2-1; 11 bases are a match to TRBD2. After removal of 6 bases from V and 5 bases from J, the junction contained 6 bases not matched to a gene. The CDR3 consists of 15 residues. The CDR3 sequence is CASRLGLAENNEQFF. The CDR3 bases are TGTGCCAGCAGGTTGGGACTAGCGGAAAACAATGAGCAGTTCTTC.

The genes are TRBV2 and TRBJ2-3; a weak D match, TRBD2 (6 bases). The CDR3 is 14 amino acids. V was shortened by 4 bases and J by 6 bases, with 14 bases between the two germline ends. From germline, CDR1 is SNHLY and CDR2 FYNNEI. CDR3 nucleotides: TGTGCCAGCAGTGTCACTTTCCTAGCGGATACGCAGTATTTT. Translated, it gives CASSVTFLADTQYF.

The sample holds many counts of this clonotype. The V gene is TRBV27, the J gene TRBJ2-5; D is perhaps TRBD1 (6 bases). Germline V CDR1 and CDR2: MNHEY, SMNVEV (reference sequence). The CDR3 length is 12 residues. V lost 3 bases to trimming and J lost 6 bases, with 8 bases between them. The CDR3 spells CASSFRGQTQYF. Here the CDR3 DNA reads TGTGCCAGCAGTTTCAGGGGACAGACCCAGTACTTC.

The sample holds many counts of this clonotype. The V gene is TRBV7-2, the J gene TRBJ1-6; D uncertain. This CDR3 comprises 16 residues. Between the trimmed V and J ends, which lost 1 base and 3 bases, there was a span of 10 bases. Looked up from germline, CDR1 is SGHTA and CDR2 is FQGNSA. The CDR3: CASSLVSGFYNSPLHF. DNA of the CDR3: TGTGCCAGCAGCTTAGTCTCTGGGTTCTATAATTCACCCCTCCACTTT.

This clonotype appeared a few times. The rearrangement uses TRBV6-1 and TRBJ1-6, with no clear D. CDR1 is MNHNS and CDR2 is SASEGT in the germline V gene. The CDR3 has 15 residues. V was clipped by 0 bases and J by 4 bases, with 7 bases between them. The CDR3 loop reads CASSEAARYNSPLHF. CDR3 in DNA: TGTGCCAGCAGTGAAGCGGCCAGGTATAATTCACCCCTCCACTTT.

This chain connects TRBV11-2 to TRBJ2-1, with TRBD1 matching 9 bases. The germline V gene has CDR1 SGHAT and CDR2 FQNNGV. V lost 5 bases, J lost 9 bases, and 5 bases stayed unmatched. The CDR3 has 13 residues. CDR3 nucleotide sequence: TGTGCCAGCAGCATCGGACAGGGGATTGAGCAGTTCTTC. Residues: CASSIGQGIEQFF.

This clonotype has ten or more counts. V usage is TRBV28 and J usage is TRBJ2-7; 8 bases are shared with TRBD2. The V gene end was trimmed by 5 bases and the J gene end by 2 bases; junction bases not matched to a gene: 11. CDR3 length: 16 amino acids. Germline CDR1 reads MDHEN; CDR2 reads SYDVKM. The CDR3 sequence: CASSLPTSASPYEQYF. The CDR3 coding sequence is TGTGCCAGCAGTCTGCCGACTAGCGCCTCCCCCTACGAGCAGTACTTC.

In its sample, this clonotype was seen a few times. V and J are TRBV9 and TRBJ2-7; perhaps D is TRBD1 or TRBD2 (5 bases each). V lost 4 bases to trimming and J lost 3 bases, with 17 bases between them. The germline V gene encodes CDR1 SGDLS and CDR2 YYNGEE. The CDR3 consists of 15 residues. The CDR3 DNA is TGTGCCAGCAGCCGGGACCTTTCTTTGGGCTACGAGCAGTACTTC. Its protein is CASSRDLSLGYEQYF.

The chain is built from TRBV7-9 and TRBJ2-5; D is possibly TRBD1 (7 bases). The ends were cut back, 2 bases at V and 5 bases at J, with 21 bases in the middle. This CDR3 has 17 residues. The germline V gene has CDR1 SEHNR and CDR2 FQNEAQ (reference sequence). CDR3 sequence reads: CASSLLNRGKGGETQYF. CDR3 coding DNA: TGTGCCAGCAGCTTACTCAACAGGGGAAAAGGGGGGGAGACCCAGTACTTC.

With respect to this clonotype: This may stem from a read error, because a much larger clone lies one nucleotide away. V is TRBV19 and J is TRBJ1-5; 10 bases line up with TRBD1. V shed 7 bases, J shed 5 bases, and the junction held 2 bases outside the gene matches. This CDR3 spans 13 amino acids. Germline V CDR1 and CDR2: LNHDA, SQIVND (reference sequence). Written as DNA, the CDR3 is TGTGCCAGTACCGGACAGGGGGATCAGCCCCAGCATTTT. This codes for CASTGQGDQPQHF. The full variable domain, with the rest looked up from reference TRBV19 and TRBJ1-5, is DGGITQSPKYLFRKEGQNVTLSCEQNLNHDAMYWYRQDPGQGLRLIYYSQIVNDFQKGDIAEGYSVSREKKESFPLTVTSAQKNPTAFYLCASTGQGDQPQHFGDGTRLSIL.

This clonotype was counted many times. This sequence joins TRBV28 and TRBJ2-4; D uncertain. CDR1 MDHEN and CDR2 SYDVKM come from the germline V gene. The V end was cut by 7 bases, the J end by 1 base, with 11 bases between. The CDR3 extends over 14 amino acids. The CDR3: CASTFGMAKNIQYF. The CDR3 DNA reads TGTGCCAGCACATTCGGCATGGCCAAAAACATTCAGTACTTC.

This clonotype was counted many times. This sequence joins TRBV7-9 and TRBJ2-7; TRBD1 might be the D (6 bases). Trimming left V 5 bases short and J 6 bases short, with 14 bases between. Per the germline V gene, CDR1 is SEHNR and CDR2 is FQNEAQ (reference sequence). The CDR3 is 13 amino acids. CDR3 sequence (DNA): TGTGCCAGCAGCATCTTTCAGGGGATCGAGCAGTACTTC. Translation: CASSIFQGIEQYF.

This chain connects TRBV9 to TRBJ2-5; D possibly matches TRBD1 or TRBD2 (7 bases each). V was shortened by 4 bases and J by 4 bases, with 20 bases between the two germline ends. Germline V gene lookup returns CDR1 SGDLS and CDR2 YYNGEE. The CDR3 runs to 16 residues. This CDR3 is CASSSRGGTDGETQYF. The CDR3 DNA reads TGTGCCAGCAGCTCTCGGGGAGGGACAGACGGAGAGACCCAGTACTTC.

This clonotype was counted a few times. The chain is built from TRBV9 and TRBJ1-2; D is undetermined. This CDR3 has 16 amino acids. V gave up 0 bases and J gave up 4 bases, with 16 bases separating them. Looked up from germline, CDR1 is SGDLS and CDR2 is YYNGEE. In nucleotides, the CDR3 is TGTGCCAGCAGCGTAGTTCCCGAGTCGACAACCTATGGCTACACCTTC. As protein: CASSVVPESTTYGYTF. The variable domain in full, completed from reference TRBV9 and TRBJ1-2, reads DSGVTQTPKHLITATGQRVTLRCSPRSGDLSVYWYQQSLDQGLQFLIQYYNGEERAKGNILERFSAQQFPDLHSELNLSSLELGDSALYFCASSVVPESTTYGYTFGSGTRLTVV.

The gene calls are TRBV19 and TRBJ1-1; D is unresolved. Trimming stripped 1 base from V and 1 base from J, with 7 bases between. Germline V gene data show CDR1 as LNHDA and CDR2 as SQIVND (reference sequence). The CDR3 is made up of 14 amino acids. The CDR3 loop reads CASSIAQWNTEAFF. DNA of the CDR3: TGTGCCAGTAGTATAGCCCAATGGAACACTGAAGCTTTCTTT.

In this sample, this clonotype turned up many times. V gene TRBV11-3 combines with J gene TRBJ2-2; D is unresolved. CDR1 and CDR2 from the germline V gene are SGHNT and YENEEA. The CDR3 is 14 amino acids. The V end lost 5 bases, the J end lost 1 base, and 8 bases lay between the germline ends. The DNA for the CDR3 is TGTGCCAGCAGCCCAAACAGGAACACCGGGGAGCTGTTTTTT. The encoded protein is CASSPNRNTGELFF.

The chain has TRBV24-1 and TRBJ2-5, with TRBD2 matching over 13 bases. The CDR3 is 16 amino acids. Germline trimming cut 4 bases from V and 4 bases from J; bases unmatched to any gene: 5. In germline, CDR1 is KGHDR, CDR2 SFDVKD. CDR3 loop: CATSDPGLAGTETQYF. The CDR3 nucleotides are TGTGCCACCAGTGACCCGGGACTAGCGGGAACAGAGACCCAGTACTTC.

The chain combines TRBV19 with TRBJ2-1; 10 nucleotides match TRBD2. The CDR3 is 16 amino acids. V gave up 1 base and J gave up 8 bases; unmatched junction bases: 8. Per the germline V gene, CDR1 is LNHDA and CDR2 is SQIVND (reference sequence). The CDR3 DNA sequence: TGTGCCAGTAGTATAGCCAGCGGGGGGGCTATCGATGAGCAGTTCTTC. It translates to CASSIASGGAIDEQFF.

This clonotype appeared many times. The rearrangement links TRBV28 to TRBJ2-5; a possible D gene is TRBD2 (6 bases). Germline CDR1 and CDR2: MDHEN and SYDVKM. This CDR3 is 14 amino acids long. Trimming shortened V by 4 bases and J by 5 bases, and 14 bases separated the two germline ends. CDR3 in amino acids: CASSWDGGRETQYF. As DNA, the CDR3 is TGTGCCAGCAGTTGGGACGGAGGGAGGGAGACCCAGTACTTC.

This clonotype turned up a few times. The chain couples TRBV2 to TRBJ2-3; D assignment may be TRBD1 or TRBD2 (6 bases each). CDR3 length: 14 amino acids. V was cut by 4 bases and J by 0 bases, with 8 bases left in between. CDR1 is SNHLY, CDR2 FYNNEI, per germline. DNA for the CDR3: TGTGCCAGCAGTGGAGGGGGGAGCACAGATACGCAGTATTTT. Encoded protein: CASSGGGSTDTQYF.

This clonotype was seen a handful of times. Sequence at one end of the junction differs from germline and may be a read error. The chain links TRBV28 to TRBJ1-1; D unclear. Germline-derived CDR1 and CDR2 are MDHEN and SYDVKM. The CDR3 is made up of 14 amino acids. The CDR3 spells CASSLGPMNTGAFF. CDR3 nucleotide sequence: TGTGCCAGCAGTTTAGGACCGATGAACACTGGAGCTTTCTTT.

This rearrangement joins TRBV6-5 to TRBJ1-1, with a weak D call TRBD1 (6 bases). Germline CDR1 reads MNHEY; CDR2 reads SVGAGI. V lost 4 bases and J 8 bases, leaving 11 bases between the germline ends. The CDR3 extends over 12 amino acids. The CDR3 loop is CASSLTGIEAFF. DNA of the CDR3: TGTGCCAGCAGTTTAACAGGGATCGAAGCTTTCTTT.

This clonotype appeared many times. This chain joins TRBV20-1 and TRBJ1-2, with D perhaps matching TRBD1 (5 bases). Germline CDR1 DFQATT, CDR2 SNEGSKA (reference sequence). This CDR3 is 14 amino acids long. V lost 4 bases and J 3 bases, leaving 15 bases between the germline ends. The CDR3 coding sequence is TGCAGTGCTAACCCCCCCAGGGCGGACTATGGCTACACCTTC. It yields the protein CSANPPRADYGYTF.

This clonotype showed up many times. The chain joins TRBV28 to TRBJ2-7; tentatively, D is TRBD2 (5 bases). Trimming cost V 5 bases and J 2 bases, with 13 bases left between them. The CDR3 is 14 amino acids. Germline lookup yields CDR1 MDHEN and CDR2 SYDVKM. The DNA of the CDR3 is TGTGCCAGCAGTGCCAACGGGATGGCCTACGAGCAGTACTTC. It encodes CASSANGMAYEQYF.

The rearrangement joins TRBV7-9 to TRBJ1-6, with D perhaps matching TRBD1 (6 bases). The CDR3 is made up of 14 amino acids. V was cut by 4 bases and J by 11 bases, with 15 bases left in between. The germline gives CDR1 SEHNR, CDR2 FQNEAQ (reference sequence). The CDR3 sequence is CASSSSRGTAPLHF. CDR3 nucleotide sequence: TGTGCCAGCAGCTCGTCCAGGGGCACAGCACCCCTCCACTTT.

This clonotype was found many times. The CDR3 DNA reads as TGTGCCAGCAACCGGGACAGGGGACACGAGCAGTACTTC. Protein product: CASNRDRGHEQYF. V and J are TRBV12-3 or TRBV12-4 and TRBJ2-7; TRBD1 matches at 10 bases. J lost 5 bases, V lost 7 bases, and 5 bases had no gene match. The CDR3 runs to 13 residues.

This clonotype was found many times. DNA of the CDR3: TGTGCCACCAGTGACCCGGGACAGGGCTTCCAAGAGACCCAGTACTTC. This translates into CATSDPGQGFQETQYF. This chain joins TRBV24-1 and TRBJ2-5, with 9 bases that match TRBD1. V was pared by 4 bases and J by 1 base, with 6 bases of the junction left unmatched. The CDR3 consists of 16 residues. Germline V gene lookup returns CDR1 KGHDR and CDR2 SFDVKD.

This clonotype was counted at least ten times. J is TRBJ1-5 and V is TRBV28; 8 bases match TRBD1. The CDR3 length is 16 residues. CDR1 and CDR2 from the germline V gene are MDHEN and SYDVKM. V lost 5 bases, J lost 4 bases, and 10 bases stayed unmatched. The CDR3 DNA follows: TGTGCCAGCAGTCCACCAGGGGGCGCATGGAATCAGCCCCAGCATTTT. The encoded protein is CASSPPGGAWNQPQHF.